Shown below are 26 T cell receptor beta chains from a single sample sequenced in a study of technical replicates of blood from a few donors. Measured with immunoSEQ multiplex PCR; TCRdb has only the in-frame clones, and not every one. The table has roughly 80,000 clones, less than 95% seen once. The material sequenced was T cells isolated from PBMCs. Receptors were obtained from a human donor in good health.

Here the CDR3 reads CASSETSGKETQYF. The DNA of the CDR3 is TGTGCCAGCAGTGAAACTAGCGGGAAAGAGACCCAGTACTTC. The chain joins TRBV6-4 to TRBJ2-5, with TRBD2 matching over 10 bases. J lost 3 bases, V lost 3 bases, and 1 base had no gene match. Germline CDR1 is MRHNA and CDR2 is SNTAGT. There are 14 residues in the CDR3.

This clone was seen just once. CDR3 in amino acids: CASSESLYEQYF. In DNA, the CDR3 is TGTGCCAGCAGCGAATCTCTCTACGAGCAGTACTTC. This chain uses TRBV2 with TRBJ2-7; unclear D gene. Trimming took 6 bases from V and 3 from J, leaving 9 bases between them. The V gene's germline CDR1 is SNHLY and CDR2 FYNNEI. The CDR3 contains 12 residues.

The rearrangement links TRBV11-1 to TRBJ1-5; D unresolved. Germline values: CDR1 SGHAT, CDR2 FQDESV (reference sequence). Trimming stripped 1 base from V and 7 bases from J, with 8 bases between. This CDR3 comprises 13 residues. In DNA, the CDR3 is TGTGCCAGCAGCTTAGGTGGCCGACAGCCCCAGCATTTT. Its protein is CASSLGGRQPQHF.

This chain uses TRBV5-6 with TRBJ2-3, with a tentative D call TRBD2 (6 bases). CDR1 SGHDT and CDR2 YYEEEE come from the germline V gene. CDR3 length equals 15 residues. The V end was cut by 1 base, the J end by 1 base, with 10 bases between. This chain's CDR3 is CASSLYSGGTDTQYF. The CDR3 nucleotides read TGTGCCAGCAGCTTGTACTCGGGAGGCACAGATACGCAGTATTTT.

The genes are TRBV29-1 and TRBJ1-3; D is possibly TRBD1 (6 bases). Germline assignment: CDR1 SQVTM and CDR2 ANQGSEA. V lost 6 bases to trimming and J lost 4 bases, with 13 bases between them. The CDR3 runs 13 residues. CDR3 coding DNA: TGCAGCGTACCGACAGGAATAGGAAACACCATATATTTT. Encoded protein: CSVPTGIGNTIYF.

The chain recombines TRBV27 with TRBJ1-3; D remains unclear. V lost 3 bases to trimming and J lost 3 bases, with 3 bases between them. Germline CDR1 MNHEY, CDR2 SMNVEV (reference sequence). The CDR3 length is 12 residues. The CDR3 DNA sequence: TGTGCCAGCAGTTTTATTGGAAACACCATATATTTT. Translated: CASSFIGNTIYF.

V gene TRBV18 combines with J gene TRBJ2-3; possibly TRBD1 for D (5 bases). With 4 bases removed from V and 2 bases from J, the gap between germline ends came to 10 bases. From germline, CDR1 is KGHSH and CDR2 LQKENI. The CDR3 totals 14 residues. Here the CDR3 reads CASSRRQHTDTQYF. The CDR3 DNA follows: TGTGCCAGCTCACGGAGACAGCACACAGATACGCAGTATTTT.

This rearrangement joins TRBV29-1 to TRBJ2-7; perhaps TRBD2 as D (6 bases). The V end was cut by 6 bases, the J end by 0 bases, with 12 bases between. The CDR3 runs to 13 residues. Looked up from germline, CDR1 is SQVTM and CDR2 is ANQGSEA. CDR3: CSVTGTDSYEQYF. Here the CDR3 DNA reads TGCAGCGTAACCGGGACTGACTCCTACGAGCAGTACTTC.

The CDR3 bases are TGTGCCAGCAGCTCGGACGGACAGGGTTACACAGATACGCAGTATTTT. Translated, it gives CASSSDGQGYTDTQYF. The V gene is TRBV11-3, the J gene TRBJ2-3; TRBD1 agrees at 8 bases. CDR3 size: 16 residues. J lost 2 bases, V lost 4 bases, and 8 bases had no gene match. Germline assignment: CDR1 SGHNT and CDR2 YENEEA.

This chain joins TRBV7-8 and TRBJ2-3, with 7 bases matching TRBD2. Germline V gives CDR1 SGHVS, CDR2 FQNEAQ. This CDR3 comprises 15 residues. The ends lost 3 bases at V and 0 bases at J; junction bases unmatched: 3. The DNA for the CDR3 is TGTGCCAGCAGCTTGTATAGCGGGAGCACAGATACGCAGTATTTT. This codes for CASSLYSGSTDTQYF.

This clone was recorded only once. This rearrangement joins TRBV27 to TRBJ2-1; TRBD2 aligns across 13 bases. Germline CDR1 MNHEY, CDR2 SMNVEV (reference sequence). After removal of 6 bases from V and 6 bases from J, the junction contained 5 bases not matched to a gene. The CDR3 is 15 residues long. The CDR3 here is CASRGLAGFGNEQFF. CDR3 DNA sequence: TGTGCCAGCAGGGGACTAGCGGGGTTTGGCAATGAGCAGTTCTTC.

The genes are TRBV28 and TRBJ1-5; 8 bases fit TRBD1. CDR1 and CDR2 (germline): MDHEN, SYDVKM. With V trimmed by 5 bases and J by 2 bases, 5 bases remained unmatched. The CDR3 consists of 15 residues. The CDR3 nucleotides are TGTGCCAGCAGTCCAGGGGGCGCTGGCAATCAGCCCCAGCATTTT. This encodes CASSPGGAGNQPQHF.

J is TRBJ2-5 and V is TRBV19; 7 nucleotides line up with TRBD1. Unmatched junction bases numbered 2, after V lost 3 bases and J lost 4 bases. The CDR3 consists of 13 residues. Germline assignment: CDR1 LNHDA and CDR2 SQIVND (reference sequence). CDR3 sequence: CASSMSGGETQYF. The CDR3 bases are TGTGCCAGTAGTATGTCAGGGGGAGAGACCCAGTACTTC. The full variable domain, rest sourced from reference TRBV19 and TRBJ2-5, is DGGITQSPKYLFRKEGQNVTLSCEQNLNHDAMYWYRQDPGQGLRLIYYSQIVNDFQKGDIAEGYSVSREKKESFPLTVTSAQKNPTAFYLCASSMSGGETQYFGPGTRLLVL.

The chain has TRBV30 and TRBJ2-1; tentatively, D is TRBD2 (6 bases). The CDR3 loop spans 15 amino acids. The V end was cut by 2 bases, the J end by 5 bases, with 16 bases between. Germline values: CDR1 GTSNPN, CDR2 SVGIG (reference sequence). In DNA, the CDR3 is TGTGCCTGGAGTAGGGAACTAGCACCCCACAATGAGCAGTTCTTC. Its translation is CAWSRELAPHNEQFF.

This clone was detected once. The chain recombines TRBV6-4 with TRBJ2-1; 11 positions agree with TRBD2. CDR1 and CDR2 (germline): MRHNA, SNTAGT. The CDR3 length is 17 residues. V gave up 3 bases and J gave up 6 bases; unmatched junction bases: 10. The CDR3 nucleotides are TGTGCCAGCAGTGAGGCTAGCGGGAGGTATTCTTCCAATGAGCAGTTCTTC. As protein: CASSEASGRYSSNEQFF.

CDR3 residues: CAWSALQGASSGNTIYF. The CDR3 DNA reads TGTGCCTGGAGTGCTCTCCAGGGGGCTAGTTCTGGAAACACCATATATTTT. The chain has TRBV30 and TRBJ1-3; 8 bases align to TRBD1. J lost 1 base, V lost 1 base, and 9 bases had no gene match. This CDR3 is 17 amino acids long. Germline lookup yields CDR1 GTSNPN and CDR2 SVGIG (reference sequence).

The gene calls are TRBV6-4 and TRBJ2-1; 12 bases map to TRBD2. CDR1 and CDR2 from the germline V gene are MRHNA and SNTAGT. The CDR3 contains 15 residues. V shed 2 bases and J 4 bases; nucleotides not matched to a gene: 0. The CDR3 is CASSDGTSGYNEQFF. CDR3 in DNA: TGTGCCAGCAGTGACGGGACTAGCGGGTACAATGAGCAGTTCTTC.

This chain joins TRBV4-1 and TRBJ1-2; weak D call: TRBD1 (6 bases). This CDR3 spans 16 amino acids. Per germline, CDR1 MGHRA and CDR2 YSYEKL. Trimming left V 1 base short and J 5 bases short, with 17 bases between. CDR3 region: CASSQVPDSASYGYTF. DNA for the CDR3: TGCGCCAGCAGCCAAGTACCGGACAGCGCGTCTTATGGCTACACCTTC.

The gene calls are TRBV13 and TRBJ2-3; D unresolved. This CDR3 has 14 residues. Germline lookup yields CDR1 PRHDT and CDR2 FYEKMQ (reference sequence). Trimming took off 1 base at V and 3 bases at J, with 8 bases between the two ends. The CDR3: CASSLEELTDTQYF. CDR3 coding DNA: TGTGCCAGCAGCTTAGAGGAGCTGACAGATACGCAGTATTTT.

The V and J genes are TRBV4-1 and TRBJ2-7; 7 bases match TRBD2. The CDR3 has 16 amino acids. In germline, CDR1 is MGHRA, CDR2 YSYEKL. V was clipped by 4 bases and J by 7 bases; unmatched bases: 16. This CDR3 reads CASSRAAGATGGEQYF. The CDR3 region has the DNA TGCGCCAGCAGCCGGGCGGCGGGAGCCACCGGGGGGGAGCAGTACTTC.

This clone was observed a few times. V and J are TRBV6-5 and TRBJ1-1; D ambiguous. Germline CDR1 MNHEY, CDR2 SVGAGI. The V gene lost 6 bases and the J gene lost 7 bases, with 15 bases spanning the gap. This CDR3 contains 13 residues. In DNA, the CDR3 is TGTGCCAGCAGCCCAGGATCCTACCGTGAAGCTTTCTTT. It is translated as CASSPGSYREAFF.

The chain couples TRBV10-1 to TRBJ2-5; 8 positions match TRBD1. This CDR3 contains 14 residues. V lost 6 bases and J lost 5; bases outside the gene matches: 8. The germline CDR1 and CDR2 sequences are WNHNN and SYGVQD (reference sequence). CDR3 nucleotide sequence: TGCGCCAGCAGCGGTGGACAGGGAATCGAGACCCAGTACTTC. As protein: CASSGGQGIETQYF.

This rearrangement joins TRBV18 to TRBJ2-7; maybe TRBD2 (5 bases). This CDR3 contains 16 residues. V lost 0 bases and J 3 bases, leaving 15 bases between the germline ends. Germline loops: CDR1 KGHSH, CDR2 LQKENI. The CDR3 coding sequence is TGTGCCAGCTCACCACCGGCCGGGTCCGGACTCTACGAGCAGTACTTC. The encoded protein is CASSPPAGSGLYEQYF.

The V gene is TRBV2, the J gene TRBJ1-5; TRBD1 matches at 7 bases. The trim removed 5 bases at V and 4 bases at J, leaving 8 bases unmatched. The CDR3 spans 15 residues. Germline CDR1 reads SNHLY; CDR2 reads FYNNEI. The CDR3 DNA reads TGTGCCAGCAGTCCAACAGGGGAATGGAATCAGCCCCAGCATTTT. Protein sequence: CASSPTGEWNQPQHF.

The chain uses TRBV25-1 and TRBJ2-7, with no clear D. Trimming stripped 4 bases from V and 2 bases from J, with 6 bases between. The CDR3 has 12 residues. The germline V gene has CDR1 MGHDK and CDR2 SYGVNS. In DNA form, the CDR3 reads TGTGCCAGCAGTGGCAGTACCTACGAGCAGTACTTC. Translation: CASSGSTYEQYF.

The V call is TRBV5-4, the J call TRBJ2-7, with D tentatively TRBD2 (6 bases). Trimming took off 1 base at V and 6 bases at J, with 17 bases between the two ends. This CDR3 has 15 residues. CDR1 is SGHNT and CDR2 is YYREEE in the germline V gene (reference sequence). In DNA form, the CDR3 reads TGTGCCAGCAGCTTGAGGACTACCACCTTTGGCGAGCAGTACTTC. Its protein is CASSLRTTTFGEQYF.